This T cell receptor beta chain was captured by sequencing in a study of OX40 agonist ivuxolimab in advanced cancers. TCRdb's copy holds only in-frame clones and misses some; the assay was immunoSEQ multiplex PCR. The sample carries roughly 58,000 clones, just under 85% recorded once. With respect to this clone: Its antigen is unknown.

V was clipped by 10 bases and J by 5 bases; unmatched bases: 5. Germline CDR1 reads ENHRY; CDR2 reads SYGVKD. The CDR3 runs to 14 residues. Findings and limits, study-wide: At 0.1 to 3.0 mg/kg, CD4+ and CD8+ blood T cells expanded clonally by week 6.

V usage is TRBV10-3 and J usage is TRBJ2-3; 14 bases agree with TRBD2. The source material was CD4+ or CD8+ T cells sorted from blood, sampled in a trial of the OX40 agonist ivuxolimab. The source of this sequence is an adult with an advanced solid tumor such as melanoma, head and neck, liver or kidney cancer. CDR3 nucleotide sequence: TGTGCCACCGGACTAGCGGGGGGAGGAGATACGCAGTATTTT. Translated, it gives CATGLAGGGDTQYF.